Listed here are 20 T cell receptor beta chains from one sample, sequenced in a study of T-cell reconstitution after alpha-beta-depleted transplantation in children. Unique molecular identifiers tagged the TCRbeta library. TCRdb analysed the PCR reads with MiXCR anew, one entry per CDR3 protein. The sample includes roughly 74,000 distinct CDR3 sequences, 15% to 20% of them seen just once. The specimen was PBMCs, mostly from graft donor cells, collected 360 days after TCRalphabeta/CD19-depleted stem cell transplant. Every receptor here comes from a male patient between 2 and 15 years old who had a stem cell transplant for acute lymphoblastic leukemia, so the T cells may come from the graft donor.

J is TRBJ1-1 and V is TRBV7-9; 7 bases are shared with TRBD1. CDR1 and CDR2 from the germline V gene are SEHNR and FQNEAQ (reference sequence). The CDR3 extends over 13 amino acids. The junction had 5 bases not matched to a gene; V was cut back by 9 bases and J by 1 base. CDR3 sequence (DNA): TGTGCCAGTTACAGGGGACCGAACACTGAAGCTTTCTTT. Residues: CASYRGPNTEAFF.

The chain couples TRBV6-2 or TRBV6-3 to TRBJ2-7, with 11 bases aligning to TRBD2. The V segment lost 7 bases and the J segment 3 bases; nucleotides outside the gene matches: 8. In germline, CDR1 is MNHEY, CDR2 SVGEGT. The CDR3 loop spans 15 amino acids. The CDR3 DNA reads TGTGCCAGCACCCTAGCGGGGGGACAGAGCTACGAGCAGTACTTC. This sequence encodes CASTLAGGQSYEQYF.

Only a few counts were recorded for this clonotype. This chain joins TRBV4-2 and TRBJ2-5; 12 bases are a match to TRBD2. Germline loops: CDR1 LGHNA, CDR2 YNFKEQ. V gave up 1 base and J gave up 5 bases; unmatched junction bases: 8. This CDR3 is built from 17 residues. In DNA form, the CDR3 reads TGTGCCAGCAGCCAAGGGCCCCGACTAGCGGGAGTGGAGACCCAGTACTTC. This sequence encodes CASSQGPRLAGVETQYF.

This clonotype has ten or more counts. The chain carries TRBV6-5 and TRBJ2-1, with 8 bases that match TRBD2. Germline V gene data show CDR1 as MNHEY and CDR2 as SVGAGI. The CDR3 contains 14 residues. V was clipped by 8 bases and J by 7 bases; unmatched bases: 10. Here the CDR3 DNA reads TGTGCCAGCCGAGGGGCGGGAGGCCTGAATGAGCAGTTCTTC. Its protein product is CASRGAGGLNEQFF.

The chain links TRBV12-3 or TRBV12-4 to TRBJ1-1; no clear D. This CDR3 is built from 11 residues. V was shortened by 9 bases and J by 10 bases, with 15 bases between the two germline ends. CDR3 in amino acids: CARRGAFRAFF. The CDR3 DNA reads TGTGCCAGACGGGGTGCTTTTAGAGCTTTCTTT.

The J gene is TRBJ1-1, the V gene TRBV29-1; 9 bases are shared with TRBD1. V shed 2 bases and J 4 bases; nucleotides not matched to a gene: 2. The germline gives CDR1 SQVTM, CDR2 ANQGSEA. The CDR3 covers 13 residues. DNA of the CDR3: TGCAGCGTTGAACACAGGGGGCCCACTGAAGCTTTCTTT. Protein: CSVEHRGPTEAFF.

The chain uses TRBV9 and TRBJ2-6; 9 nucleotides agree with TRBD1. After removal of 4 bases from V and 0 bases from J, the junction contained 8 bases not matched to a gene. The CDR3 contains 18 residues. The germline gives CDR1 SGDLS, CDR2 YYNGEE. Here the CDR3 DNA reads TGTGCCAGCAGCAGACGACAGGGGGTGGACTCTGGGGCCAACGTCCTGACTTTC. It codes for CASSRRQGVDSGANVLTF.

This clonotype was detected ten times or more. This chain connects TRBV5-1 to TRBJ2-4; D might be TRBD1 (6 bases). The V and J ends lost 0 bases and 0 bases respectively, with 16 bases between them. The length of the CDR3 is 18 residues. CDR1 SGHRS and CDR2 YFSETQ come from the germline V gene. The CDR3 DNA follows: TGCGCCAGCAGCTTGGCCTTGACAGGTTCACTAGCCAAAAACATTCAGTACTTC. Its protein product is CASSLALTGSLAKNIQYF.

The gene calls are TRBV4-2 and TRBJ2-5, with 8 bases aligning to TRBD1. The J segment lost 5 bases and the V segment lost 7 bases, leaving 24 bases of the junction unmatched. There are 19 residues in the CDR3. Germline loops: CDR1 LGHNA, CDR2 YNFKEQ. As DNA, the CDR3 is TGTGCCAGCACCCCCCAAGGTGGCAGGGGGCACACCTGGGAGGAGACCCAGTACTTC. It encodes CASTPQGGRGHTWEETQYF.

This clonotype was recorded at least ten times. This chain links TRBV12-3 or TRBV12-4 with TRBJ2-1; no clear D gene. The CDR3 runs to 11 residues. V was shortened by 4 bases and J by 5 bases, with 3 bases between the two germline ends. CDR3 loop: CASSYHNEQFF. For the CDR3, the DNA is TGTGCCAGCAGTTATCACAATGAGCAGTTCTTC.

CDR3 sequence reads: CASSFGDYEQYF. The CDR3 DNA reads TGTGCCAGCAGCTTCGGGGACTACGAGCAGTACTTC. The chain recombines TRBV12-3 or TRBV12-4 with TRBJ2-7; possible D gene TRBD2, 5 bases. Deletions cut 6 bases from V and 3 bases from J, with 9 bases between. The CDR3 is made up of 12 amino acids.

The CDR3, as DNA: TGTGCCAGCAGCTTAGGCCTAGCGGGAGGAGGAGAGACCCAGTACTTC. Its translation is CASSLGLAGGGETQYF. V and J are TRBV7-8 and TRBJ2-5; 11 bases align to TRBD2. Trimming cost V 1 base and J 4 bases; bases outside gene matches: 5. There are 16 residues in the CDR3. CDR1 SGHVS and CDR2 FQNEAQ come from the germline V gene.

The J gene is TRBJ2-2, the V gene TRBV29-1, with 9 bases identical to TRBD2. This CDR3 is 16 amino acids long. After removal of 5 bases from V and 4 bases from J, the junction contained 11 bases not matched to a gene. Germline V lookup: CDR1 SQVTM, CDR2 ANQGSEA. The CDR3 is CSVKRAGGPGTGELFF. As DNA, the CDR3 is TGCAGCGTTAAACGGGCGGGAGGGCCGGGCACCGGGGAGCTGTTTTTT.

This clonotype appeared a few times. The chain combines TRBV4-1 with TRBJ2-1, with a weak D call TRBD2 (6 bases). From germline, CDR1 is MGHRA and CDR2 YSYEKL. The CDR3 is 18 amino acids. Trimming removed 4 bases at V and 9 bases at J, with 28 bases between. CDR3 protein: CASSPRLGGTVTIGEQFF. CDR3 nucleotide sequence: TGCGCCAGCAGCCCCCGGCTAGGCGGGACGGTCACCATCGGTGAGCAGTTCTTC.

The chain has TRBV18 and TRBJ2-1; maybe TRBD1 (5 bases). Germline V lookup: CDR1 KGHSH, CDR2 LQKENI. Between the trimmed V and J ends, which lost 3 bases and 6 bases, there was a span of 9 bases. This CDR3 comprises 13 residues. CDR3 in amino acids: CASSPRGTNEQFF. The CDR3 bases are TGTGCCAGCTCACCTAGGGGAACCAATGAGCAGTTCTTC.

The V and J genes are TRBV12-3 or TRBV12-4 and TRBJ2-1; 9 bases agree with TRBD2. The CDR3 runs 16 residues. With 5 bases clipped from V and 2 bases from J, the junction kept 7 bases outside the gene matches. The CDR3, as DNA: TGTGCCAGCAGTCCCGGGGTAGCGGGAGCCTACAATGAGCAGTTCTTC. Translation gives CASSPGVAGAYNEQFF.

This clonotype was seen ten or more times. CDR3 DNA: TGTGCCAGCAGCCCGGACATGGGCGGCTACACCTTC. It encodes CASSPDMGGYTF. The chain carries TRBV5-5 and TRBJ1-2, with TRBD1 as a possible D gene (5 bases). The CDR3 is made up of 12 amino acids. The V and J ends lost 4 bases and 8 bases respectively, with 12 bases between them. Germline V gene sequence: CDR1 SGHKS, CDR2 YYEKEE (reference sequence). The whole variable domain, remainder taken from reference TRBV5-5 and TRBJ1-2, is DAGVTQSPTHLIKTRGQQVTLRCSPISGHKSVSWYQQVLGQGPQFIFQYYEKEERGRGNFPDRFSARQFPNYSSELNVNALLLGDSALYLCASSPDMGGYTFGSGTRLTVV.

CDR3 sequence (DNA): TGTGCCACCAGTGATTTTCCCGGGACTAGCGGGACGAATACGCAGTATTTT. Amino acids: CATSDFPGTSGTNTQYF. The V and J genes are TRBV24-1 and TRBJ2-3; 13 bases fit TRBD2. Germline CDR1 is KGHDR and CDR2 is SFDVKD. The CDR3 covers 17 residues. The trim removed 1 base at V and 7 bases at J, leaving 7 bases unmatched.

In this sample, this clonotype turned up a few times. The rearrangement uses TRBV5-1 and TRBJ2-6; no definite D call. Trimming took 2 bases from V and 0 from J, leaving 6 bases between them. The CDR3 contains 15 residues. CDR1 is SGHRS and CDR2 is YFSETQ in the germline V gene. As DNA, the CDR3 is TGCGCCAGCAGCTTAATGGACTCTGGGGCCAACGTCCTGACTTTC. This sequence encodes CASSLMDSGANVLTF.

In this sample, this clonotype turned up a few times. This chain connects TRBV7-9 to TRBJ2-5, with 8 bases lining up with TRBD2. This CDR3 region has 15 residues. V lost 5 bases and J lost 2; bases outside the gene matches: 7. Germline V gene lookup returns CDR1 SEHNR and CDR2 FQNEAQ (reference sequence). The CDR3 loop is CASSPGLVRQETQYF. CDR3 DNA: TGTGCCAGCAGCCCGGGACTAGTCAGGCAAGAGACCCAGTACTTC.